One T cell receptor beta chain is described in this entry. This specimen belongs to a study of blood T cell repertoires in COVID-19. In the study overall: The United States, Italy and Spain provided the acute and convalescent COVID-19 samples. T cells, B-cell-depleted T cells, or PBMCs provided the cDNA or gDNA that served as material.

In the original processing: Using reference gene primer amplification, nucleated cell counts were estimated. The method was immunoSEQ multiplex PCR; TCRdb's version includes in-frame clones alone and lacks a portion of them. V, J and clone size are those of that table, while D and trimming were read from the DNA. This sample has tens of thousands of clones, with over 75% found just once. There are 15 residues in the CDR3. CDR1 SGHRS and CDR2 YFSETQ come from the germline V gene. V trimming: 4 bases; J trimming: 1 base; junction bases outside the gene matches: 4. The V call is TRBV5-1, the J call TRBJ2-3; 9 positions match TRBD2. The sequenced sample consisted of peripheral blood. This receptor was obtained from a woman in her sixties or seventies with acute or convalescent COVID-19. The CDR3 region has the DNA TGCGCCAGCAGCCTTCGGACTAGCGGCACAGATACGCAGTATTTT. This encodes CASSLRTSGTDTQYF.